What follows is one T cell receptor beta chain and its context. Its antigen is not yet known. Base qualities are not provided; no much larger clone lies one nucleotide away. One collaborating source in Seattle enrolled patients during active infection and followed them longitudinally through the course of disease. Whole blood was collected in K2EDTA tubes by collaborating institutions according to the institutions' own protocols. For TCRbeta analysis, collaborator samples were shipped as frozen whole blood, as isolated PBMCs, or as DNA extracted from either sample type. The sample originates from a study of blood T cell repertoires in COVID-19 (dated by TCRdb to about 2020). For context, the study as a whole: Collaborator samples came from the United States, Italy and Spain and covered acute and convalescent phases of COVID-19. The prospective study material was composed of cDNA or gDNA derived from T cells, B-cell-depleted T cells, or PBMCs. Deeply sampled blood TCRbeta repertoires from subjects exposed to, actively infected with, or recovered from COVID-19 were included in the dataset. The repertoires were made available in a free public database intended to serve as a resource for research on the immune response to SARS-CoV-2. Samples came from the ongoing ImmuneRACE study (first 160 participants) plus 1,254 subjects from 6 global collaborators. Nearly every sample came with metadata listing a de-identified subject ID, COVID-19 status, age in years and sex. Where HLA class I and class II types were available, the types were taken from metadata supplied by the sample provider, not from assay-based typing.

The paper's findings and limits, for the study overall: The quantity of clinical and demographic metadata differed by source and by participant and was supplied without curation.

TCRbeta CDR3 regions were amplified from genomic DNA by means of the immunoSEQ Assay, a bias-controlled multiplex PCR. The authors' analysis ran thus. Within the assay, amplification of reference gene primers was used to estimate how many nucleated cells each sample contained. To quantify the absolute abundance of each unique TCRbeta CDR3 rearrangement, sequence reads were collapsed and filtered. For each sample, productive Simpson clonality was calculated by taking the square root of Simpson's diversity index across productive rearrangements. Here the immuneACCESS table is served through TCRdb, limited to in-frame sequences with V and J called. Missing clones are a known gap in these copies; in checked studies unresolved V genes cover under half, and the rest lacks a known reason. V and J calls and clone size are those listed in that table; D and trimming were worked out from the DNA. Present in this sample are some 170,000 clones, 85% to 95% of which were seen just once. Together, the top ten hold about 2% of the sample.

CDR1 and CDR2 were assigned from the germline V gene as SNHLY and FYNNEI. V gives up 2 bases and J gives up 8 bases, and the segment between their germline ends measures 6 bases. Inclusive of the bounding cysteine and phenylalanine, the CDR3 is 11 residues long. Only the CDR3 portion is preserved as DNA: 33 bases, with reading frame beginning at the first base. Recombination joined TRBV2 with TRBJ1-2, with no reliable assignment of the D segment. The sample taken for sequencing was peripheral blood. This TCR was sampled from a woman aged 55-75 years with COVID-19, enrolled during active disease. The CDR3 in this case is CASSEHIGYTF. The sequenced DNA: TGTGCCAGCAGTGAACACATAGGCTACACCTTC.